The clone carrying this T cell receptor beta chain was seen repeatedly, ten times or more. Its antigen is undetermined. Arm-PCR of CDR3 regions and iRepertoire HTBI primers were used to build TCR beta libraries. A single record per CDR3 protein comes from TCRdb applying MiXCR to the multiplex PCR reads. The table shows 350,000 to 450,000 distinct CDR3 sequences, with approximately 15% occurring only once. This entry belongs to a study of regulatory T cells in long-lasting Graves disease. Study-wide results and limits: Preferential use of TRBV28, TRBJ1-2 and TRBJ2-5 was seen in persistent disease.

CDR1 is LGHNT and CDR2 is FRNRAP in the germline V gene. This CDR3 is 15 amino acids long. After removal of 1 base from V and 1 base from J, the junction contained 0 bases not matched to a gene. Time point specified: newly diagnosed GD, antithyroid drugs for less than 3 months. After RNA was extracted from PBMCs, the TCR library was made from it. These data also formed part of another study, on T cells in Graves' hyperthyroidism and ophthalmopathy.

The chain combines TRBV12-5 with TRBJ1-1; 10 bases fit TRBD1. This receptor was taken from a woman aged 30 to 39 with Graves disease. Specimen: peripheral blood mononuclear cells (PBMCs), collected at new diagnosis, from a patient treated with antithyroid drugs. The chain's CDR3 is CASGLGQGANTEAFF. DNA for the CDR3: TGTGCTAGTGGTTTGGGACAGGGGGCGAACACTGAAGCTTTCTTT.